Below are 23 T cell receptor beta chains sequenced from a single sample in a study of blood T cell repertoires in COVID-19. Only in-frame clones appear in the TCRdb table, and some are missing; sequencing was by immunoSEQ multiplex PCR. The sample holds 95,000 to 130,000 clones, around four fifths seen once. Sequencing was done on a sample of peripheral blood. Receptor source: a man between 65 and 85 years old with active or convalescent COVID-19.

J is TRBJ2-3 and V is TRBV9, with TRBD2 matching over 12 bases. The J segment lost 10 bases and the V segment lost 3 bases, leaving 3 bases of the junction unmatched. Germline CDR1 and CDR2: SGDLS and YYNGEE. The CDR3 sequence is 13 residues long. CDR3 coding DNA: TGTGCCAGCAGCGCGGGACTAGCGGGCCCGCAGTATTTT. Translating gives CASSAGLAGPQYF.

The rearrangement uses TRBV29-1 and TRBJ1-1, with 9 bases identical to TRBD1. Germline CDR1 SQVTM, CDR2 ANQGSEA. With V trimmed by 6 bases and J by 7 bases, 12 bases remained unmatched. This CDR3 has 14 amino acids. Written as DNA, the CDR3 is TGCAGCGTAGTACAGGGGGCGCATCTGGGTGAAGCTTTCTTT. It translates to CSVVQGAHLGEAFF.

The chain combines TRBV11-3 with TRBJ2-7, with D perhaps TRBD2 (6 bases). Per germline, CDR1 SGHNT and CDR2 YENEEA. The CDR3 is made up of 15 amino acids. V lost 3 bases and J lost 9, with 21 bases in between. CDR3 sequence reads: CASSFRVAEKGGQYF. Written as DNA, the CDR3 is TGTGCCAGCAGCTTCCGGGTAGCGGAGAAGGGTGGGCAGTACTTC.

CDR3 nucleotide sequence: TGTGCCAGCAGCTTAACCGGGACAGCCTACACCGGGGAGCTGTTTTTT. Its protein is CASSLTGTAYTGELFF. This chain uses TRBV11-2 with TRBJ2-2; 7 bases align to TRBD1. CDR3 length: 16 residues. Germline V gene lookup returns CDR1 SGHAT and CDR2 FQNNGV. V shed 2 bases, J shed 3 bases, and the junction held 6 bases outside the gene matches.

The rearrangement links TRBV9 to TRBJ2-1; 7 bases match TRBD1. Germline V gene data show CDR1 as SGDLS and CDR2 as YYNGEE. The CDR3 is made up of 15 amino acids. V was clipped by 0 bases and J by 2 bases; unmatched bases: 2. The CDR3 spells CASSVGGGAYNEQFF. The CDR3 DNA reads TGTGCCAGCAGCGTAGGAGGGGGCGCCTACAATGAGCAGTTCTTC.

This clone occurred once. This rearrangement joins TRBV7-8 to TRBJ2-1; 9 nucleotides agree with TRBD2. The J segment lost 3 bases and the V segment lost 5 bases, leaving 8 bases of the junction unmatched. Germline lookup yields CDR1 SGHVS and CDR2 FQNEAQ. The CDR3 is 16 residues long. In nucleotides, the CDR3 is TGTGCCAGCAGCAGTGGCGGGGGGGCCAACTACAATGAGCAGTTCTTC. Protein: CASSSGGGANYNEQFF.

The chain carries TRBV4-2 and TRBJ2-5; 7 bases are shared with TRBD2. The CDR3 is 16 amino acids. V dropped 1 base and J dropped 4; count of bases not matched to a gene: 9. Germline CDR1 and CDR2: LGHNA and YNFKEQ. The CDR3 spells CASSQALAGAGETQYF. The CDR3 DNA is TGTGCCAGCAGCCAAGCGTTGGCGGGAGCCGGAGAGACCCAGTACTTC.

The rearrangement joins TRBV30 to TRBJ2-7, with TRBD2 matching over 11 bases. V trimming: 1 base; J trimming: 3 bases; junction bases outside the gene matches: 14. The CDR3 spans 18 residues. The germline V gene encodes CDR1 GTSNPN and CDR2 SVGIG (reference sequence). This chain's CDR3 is CAWSGVAGGFRPIYEQYF. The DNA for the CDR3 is TGTGCCTGGAGTGGGGTAGCGGGGGGGTTTAGACCCATCTACGAGCAGTACTTC.

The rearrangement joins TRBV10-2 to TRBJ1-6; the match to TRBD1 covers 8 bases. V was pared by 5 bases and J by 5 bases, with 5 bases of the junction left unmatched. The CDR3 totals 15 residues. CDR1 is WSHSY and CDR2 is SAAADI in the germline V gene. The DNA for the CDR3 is TGCGCCAGCAGTACACCGGGACAGGATAATTCACCCCTCCACTTT. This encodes CASSTPGQDNSPLHF.

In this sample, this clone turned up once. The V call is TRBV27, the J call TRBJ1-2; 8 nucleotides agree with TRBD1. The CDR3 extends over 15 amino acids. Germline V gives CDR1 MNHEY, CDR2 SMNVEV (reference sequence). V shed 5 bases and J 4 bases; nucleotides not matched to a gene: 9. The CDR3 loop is CASSPHAGTGYGYTF. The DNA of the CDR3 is TGTGCCAGCAGTCCACACGCTGGGACAGGCTATGGCTACACCTTC.

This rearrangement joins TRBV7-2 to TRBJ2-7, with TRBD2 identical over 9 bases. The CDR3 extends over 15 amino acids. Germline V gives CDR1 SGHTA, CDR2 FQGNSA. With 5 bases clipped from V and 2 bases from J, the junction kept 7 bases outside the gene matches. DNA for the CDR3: TGTGCCAGCAGCCGTGGTCTAGCGGGAACCTACGAGCAGTACTTC. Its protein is CASSRGLAGTYEQYF.

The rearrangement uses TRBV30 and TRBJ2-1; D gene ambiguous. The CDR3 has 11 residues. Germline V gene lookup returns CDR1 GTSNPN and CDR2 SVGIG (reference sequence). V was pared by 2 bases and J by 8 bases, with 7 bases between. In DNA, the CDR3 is TGTGCCTGGAGTCAGAGCGATGAGCAGTTCTTC. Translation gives CAWSQSDEQFF.

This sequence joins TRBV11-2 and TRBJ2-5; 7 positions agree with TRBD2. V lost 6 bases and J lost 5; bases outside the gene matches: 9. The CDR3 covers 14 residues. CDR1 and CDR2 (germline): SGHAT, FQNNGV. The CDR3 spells CASSRERGGETQYF. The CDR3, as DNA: TGTGCCAGCAGTCGCGAGCGGGGAGGGGAGACCCAGTACTTC.

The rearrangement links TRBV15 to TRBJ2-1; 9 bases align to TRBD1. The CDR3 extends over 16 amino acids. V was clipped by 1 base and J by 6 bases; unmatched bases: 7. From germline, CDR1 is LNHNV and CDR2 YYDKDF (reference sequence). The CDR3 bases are TGTGCCACCAGCAGAGGGGGGACAGGGAGTCGCAATGAGCAGTTCTTC. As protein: CATSRGGTGSRNEQFF.

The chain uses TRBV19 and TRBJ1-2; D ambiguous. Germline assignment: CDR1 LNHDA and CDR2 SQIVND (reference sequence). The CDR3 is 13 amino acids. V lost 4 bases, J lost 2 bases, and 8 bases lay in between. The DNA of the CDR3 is TGTGCCAGTAGTACCGGGAGCAACTATGGCTACACCTTC. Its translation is CASSTGSNYGYTF. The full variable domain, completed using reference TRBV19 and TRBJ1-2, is DGGITQSPKYLFRKEGQNVTLSCEQNLNHDAMYWYRQDPGQGLRLIYYSQIVNDFQKGDIAEGYSVSREKKESFPLTVTSAQKNPTAFYLCASSTGSNYGYTFGSGTRLTVV.

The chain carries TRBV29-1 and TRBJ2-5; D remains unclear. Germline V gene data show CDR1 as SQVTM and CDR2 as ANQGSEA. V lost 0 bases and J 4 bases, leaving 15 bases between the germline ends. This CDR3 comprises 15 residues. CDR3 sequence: CSVEESGSVGETQYF. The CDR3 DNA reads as TGCAGCGTTGAAGAATCCGGGTCTGTCGGAGAGACCCAGTACTTC.

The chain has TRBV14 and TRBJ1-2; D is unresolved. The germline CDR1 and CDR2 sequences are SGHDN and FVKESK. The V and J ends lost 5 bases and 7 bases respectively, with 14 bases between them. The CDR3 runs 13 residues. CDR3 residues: CASSRRGYGGYTF. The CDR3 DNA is TGTGCCAGCAGCAGAAGAGGGTACGGTGGCTACACCTTC.

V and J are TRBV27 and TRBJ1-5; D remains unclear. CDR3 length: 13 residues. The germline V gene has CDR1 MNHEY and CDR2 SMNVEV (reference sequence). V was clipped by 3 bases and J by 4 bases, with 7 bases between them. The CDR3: CASSLMRNQPQHF. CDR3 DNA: TGTGCCAGCAGTTTGATGAGAAATCAGCCCCAGCATTTT.

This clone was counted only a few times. The CDR3 region has the DNA TGTGCCAGCATGAGGGACAGGGAACTAGATACGCAGTATTTT. Its translation: CASMRDRELDTQYF. The chain joins TRBV2 to TRBJ2-3; 9 bases match TRBD1. The CDR3 is 14 residues long. Losses at the gene ends were 7 bases for V and 5 bases for J; bases not matched to a gene: 7. CDR1 and CDR2 from the germline V gene are SNHLY and FYNNEI.

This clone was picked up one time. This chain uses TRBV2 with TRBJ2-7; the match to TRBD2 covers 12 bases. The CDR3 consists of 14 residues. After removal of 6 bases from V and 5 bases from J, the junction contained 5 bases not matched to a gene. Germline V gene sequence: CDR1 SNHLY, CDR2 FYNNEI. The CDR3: CASRASGGVHEQYF. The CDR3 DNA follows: TGTGCCAGCAGGGCTAGCGGGGGGGTCCACGAGCAGTACTTC.

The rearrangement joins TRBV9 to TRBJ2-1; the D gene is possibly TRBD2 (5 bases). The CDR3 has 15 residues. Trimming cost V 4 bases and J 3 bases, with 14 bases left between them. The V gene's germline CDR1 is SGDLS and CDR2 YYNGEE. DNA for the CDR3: TGTGCCAGCAGCCCCCAACCTGAGGGCTACAATGAGCAGTTCTTC. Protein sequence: CASSPQPEGYNEQFF. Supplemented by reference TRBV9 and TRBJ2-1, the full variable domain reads DSGVTQTPKHLITATGQRVTLRCSPRSGDLSVYWYQQSLDQGLQFLIQYYNGEERAKGNILERFSAQQFPDLHSELNLSSLELGDSALYFCASSPQPEGYNEQFFGPGTRLTVL.

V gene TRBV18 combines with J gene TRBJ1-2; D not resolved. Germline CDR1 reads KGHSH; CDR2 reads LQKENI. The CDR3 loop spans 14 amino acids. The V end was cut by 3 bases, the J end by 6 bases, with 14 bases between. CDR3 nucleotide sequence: TGTGCCAGCTCACCCCCTGGGGAGACGAATGGCTACACCTTC. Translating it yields CASSPPGETNGYTF. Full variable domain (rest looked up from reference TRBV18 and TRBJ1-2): NAGVMQNPRHLVRRRGQEARLRCSPMKGHSHVYWYRQLPEEGLKFMVYLQKENIIDESGMPKERFSAEFPKEGPSILRIQQVVRGDSAAYFCASSPPGETNGYTFGSGTRLTVV.

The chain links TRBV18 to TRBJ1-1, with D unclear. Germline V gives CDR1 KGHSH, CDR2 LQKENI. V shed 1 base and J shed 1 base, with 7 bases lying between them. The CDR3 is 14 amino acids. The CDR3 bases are TGTGCCAGCTCACCACAGGGAGGGAACACTGAAGCTTTCTTT. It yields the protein CASSPQGGNTEAFF.